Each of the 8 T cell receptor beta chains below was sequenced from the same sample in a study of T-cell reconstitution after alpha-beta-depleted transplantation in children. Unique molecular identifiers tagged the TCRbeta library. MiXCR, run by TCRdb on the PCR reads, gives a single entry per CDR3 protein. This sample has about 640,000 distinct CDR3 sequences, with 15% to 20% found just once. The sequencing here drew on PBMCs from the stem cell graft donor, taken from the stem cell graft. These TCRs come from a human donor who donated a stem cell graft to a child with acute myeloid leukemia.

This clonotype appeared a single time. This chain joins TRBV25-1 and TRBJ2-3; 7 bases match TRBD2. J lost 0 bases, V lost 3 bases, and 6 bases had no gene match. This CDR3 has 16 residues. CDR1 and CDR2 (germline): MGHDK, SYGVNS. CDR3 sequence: CASSDTRLASTDTQYF. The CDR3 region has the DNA TGTGCCAGCAGTGATACCCGACTAGCTAGCACAGATACGCAGTATTTT.

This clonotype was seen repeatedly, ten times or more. The CDR3 DNA sequence: TGTGCCAGCAGTTACATTTCTGCAGGTAGCACAGATACGCAGTATTTT. It translates to CASSYISAGSTDTQYF. The chain combines TRBV6-5 with TRBJ2-3; D gene ambiguous. V gave up 2 bases and J gave up 0 bases, with 12 bases separating them. The CDR3 consists of 16 residues. In germline, CDR1 is MNHEY, CDR2 SVGAGI.

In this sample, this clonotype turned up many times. DNA for the CDR3: TGCAGTGCTCTCGGGAGGGAGAATCAGCCCCAGCATTTT. Amino acids: CSALGRENQPQHF. The chain joins TRBV20-1 to TRBJ1-5, with D uncertain. Germline V CDR1 and CDR2: DFQATT, SNEGSKA (reference sequence). This CDR3 contains 13 residues. V was clipped by 5 bases and J by 4 bases, with 12 bases between them.

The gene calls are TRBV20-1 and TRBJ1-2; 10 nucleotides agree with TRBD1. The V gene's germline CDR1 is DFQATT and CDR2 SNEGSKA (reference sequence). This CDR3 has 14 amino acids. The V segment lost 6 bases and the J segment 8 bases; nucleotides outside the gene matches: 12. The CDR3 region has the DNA TGCAGTGCCGAAAGTGACAGGGGGCTGGGGGGCTACACCTTC. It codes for CSAESDRGLGGYTF.

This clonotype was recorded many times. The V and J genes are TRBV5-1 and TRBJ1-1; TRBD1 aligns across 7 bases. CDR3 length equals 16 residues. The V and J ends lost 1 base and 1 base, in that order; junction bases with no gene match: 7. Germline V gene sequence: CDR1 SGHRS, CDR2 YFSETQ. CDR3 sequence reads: CASSLRGGAKNTEAFF. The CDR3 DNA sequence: TGCGCCAGCAGCTTGCGAGGGGGCGCGAAGAACACTGAAGCTTTCTTT.

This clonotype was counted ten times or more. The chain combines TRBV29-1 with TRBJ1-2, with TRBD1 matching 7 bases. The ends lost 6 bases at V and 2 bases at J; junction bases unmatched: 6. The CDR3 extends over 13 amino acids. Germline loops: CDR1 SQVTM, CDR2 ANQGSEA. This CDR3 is CSVPSQGNYGYTF. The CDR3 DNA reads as TGCAGCGTCCCGTCACAGGGGAACTATGGCTACACCTTC.

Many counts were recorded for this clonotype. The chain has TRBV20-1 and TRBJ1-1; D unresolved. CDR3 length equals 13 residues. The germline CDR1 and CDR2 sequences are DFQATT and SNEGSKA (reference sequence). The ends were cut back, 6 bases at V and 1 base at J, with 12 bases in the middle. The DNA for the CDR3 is TGCAGTGCATACGGAACGTCGAACACTGAAGCTTTCTTT. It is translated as CSAYGTSNTEAFF.

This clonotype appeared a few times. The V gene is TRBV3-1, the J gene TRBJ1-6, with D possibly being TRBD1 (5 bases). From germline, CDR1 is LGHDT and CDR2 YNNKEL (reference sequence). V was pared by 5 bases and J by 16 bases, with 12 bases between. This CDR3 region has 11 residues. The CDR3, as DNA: TGTGCCAGCAGCTACGAGGGGCCTCTCCACTTT. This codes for CASSYEGPLHF.